The 7 T cell receptor beta chains below all came from one sample that was sequenced in a study of blood T cell repertoires in COVID-19. Assay used: immunoSEQ multiplex PCR; TCRdb lists only in-frame clones, some missing. The sample lists some 260,000 clones; approximately 88% were seen once. Material for sequencing was peripheral blood. These receptors originate from a human donor in a cohort sampled during active COVID-19.

The chain couples TRBV15 to TRBJ1-1; TRBD1 aligns across 9 bases. In germline, CDR1 is LNHNV, CDR2 YYDKDF (reference sequence). There are 15 residues in the CDR3. V gave up 0 bases and J gave up 4 bases; unmatched junction bases: 3. In nucleotides, the CDR3 is TGTGCCACCAGCAGAGAGACAGGGGGTCTCACTGAAGCTTTCTTT. Protein product: CATSRETGGLTEAFF.

The chain combines TRBV4-1 with TRBJ2-3; 8 nucleotides agree with TRBD1. The CDR3 runs to 16 residues. Germline V gene data show CDR1 as MGHRA and CDR2 as YSYEKL. V lost 5 bases to trimming and J lost 8 bases; unmatched junction nucleotides: 15. The CDR3 loop reads CASSTLPGQDRPTQYF. DNA of the CDR3: TGCGCCAGCAGCACATTACCGGGACAGGACAGACCTACGCAGTATTTT.

This clone was picked up a small number of times. V gene TRBV27 combines with J gene TRBJ2-7; TRBD1 aligns across 7 bases. V gave up 5 bases and J gave up 2 bases; unmatched junction bases: 6. The CDR3 contains 14 residues. Germline-derived CDR1 and CDR2 are MNHEY and SMNVEV (reference sequence). The CDR3 DNA is TGTGCCAGCAGTCAAAGACAGGGCCCCTACGAGCAGTACTTC. Protein product: CASSQRQGPYEQYF.

The chain uses TRBV7-2 and TRBJ2-7; 8 nucleotides match TRBD2. Germline assignment: CDR1 SGHTA and CDR2 FQGNSA. With 1 base clipped from V and 8 bases from J, the junction kept 13 bases outside the gene matches. The CDR3 length is 16 residues. The CDR3 reads CASSLETTSGRPKQYF. Written as DNA, the CDR3 is TGTGCCAGCAGCTTAGAAACAACTAGCGGAAGACCCAAGCAGTACTTC.

This chain connects TRBV27 to TRBJ2-1; 7 bases map to TRBD2. Germline CDR1 and CDR2: MNHEY and SMNVEV (reference sequence). The CDR3 totals 15 residues. V lost 6 bases and J lost 8; bases outside the gene matches: 13. The CDR3 region has the DNA TGTGCCAGCAGCCGAACTAGCGTGGTCTGGGATGAGCAGTTCTTC. Amino acid sequence: CASSRTSVVWDEQFF.

The V gene is TRBV19, the J gene TRBJ2-3; D possibly corresponds to TRBD1 (6 bases). The CDR3 has 13 residues. Germline values: CDR1 LNHDA, CDR2 SQIVND (reference sequence). The V gene lost 9 bases and the J gene lost 1 base, with 11 bases spanning the gap. The CDR3 DNA is TGTGCCAGCAACAGGGTTGGCACAGATACGCAGTATTTT. Amino acids: CASNRVGTDTQYF.

The V and J genes are TRBV29-1 and TRBJ2-6; a possible D gene is TRBD1 (6 bases). CDR1 is SQVTM and CDR2 is ANQGSEA in the germline V gene. The V end lost 3 bases, the J end lost 4 bases, and 16 bases lay between the germline ends. The CDR3 consists of 16 residues. CDR3 residues: CSVDQGHYRGANVLTF. The CDR3 DNA reads as TGCAGCGTTGATCAGGGACACTATAGGGGGGCCAACGTCCTGACTTTC.